This TCR beta chain was sequenced for a study of T cell responses to AZD1222 COVID-19 vaccine. Study-wide results and caveats: Among those given AZD1222, only five or six were seropositive at baseline. Donor demographics were predominantly white British with a female majority; clonal diversity may be underestimated.

Only in-frame clones appear in the TCRdb table, and some are missing; sequencing was by immunoSEQ multiplex PCR. The sample includes just under 90,000 clones, about 91% of them seen just once. Worth noting for this clone: Its target is not known.

Germline loops: CDR1 KGHSH, CDR2 LQKENI. The CDR3 extends over 16 amino acids. Trimming pared 3 bases from V and 3 bases from J, leaving 17 bases between. This TCR came from an adult in good health. The rearrangement links TRBV18 to TRBJ1-2; tentative D call: TRBD1 (5 bases). This sample comprised peripheral blood, obtained on day 0 of MenACWY control vaccination. The CDR3 nucleotides are TGTGCCAGCTCACCTTCCTCCTATGACAGCCACTATGGCTACACCTTC. It translates to CASSPSSYDSHYGYTF.